This is a list of T cell receptor beta chains from one sample in a study of blood T cell repertoires in COVID-19. Clones were read by immunoSEQ multiplex PCR, and TCRdb kept only the in-frame ones, dropping some. This table has about 170,000 clones, roughly 80% appearing once. The sample was peripheral blood. These receptors came from a man between 70 and 80 years old with acute or convalescent COVID-19. Both conserved end residues are part of each CDR3. A D gene is named only where the DNA matches it firmly. Some rows have no size entry. The others give once, few or many, or a class for an expanded clone.

abundance: NA; d_gene: TRBD1; v_gene: TRBV10-2; j_gene: TRBJ1-6; CDR3nt: TGCGCCAGCACCGAAAGACAGGGAGCCAATTCACCCCTCCACTTT; CDR3aa: CASTERQGANSPLHF
abundance: NA; d_gene: NA; v_gene: TRBV7-2; j_gene: TRBJ2-4; CDR3nt: TGTGCCAGCAGCTTAGCGCTAGGAGGAGCCAAAAACATTCAGTACTTC; CDR3aa: CASSLALGGAKNIQYF
abundance: NA; d_gene: NA; v_gene: TRBV5-8; j_gene: TRBJ2-1; CDR3nt: TGTGCCAGCAGCATCCGGGATGAGCAGTTCTTC; CDR3aa: CASSIRDEQFF
abundance: few; d_gene: NA; v_gene: TRBV11-3; j_gene: TRBJ2-3; CDR3nt: TGTGCCAGCAGCCGTCCGTGGGAGAGCACAGATACGCAGTATTTT; CDR3aa: CASSRPWESTDTQYF
abundance: NA; d_gene: TRBD2; v_gene: TRBV19; j_gene: TRBJ2-1; CDR3nt: TGTGCCAGTAGTACCGGGCTAGCGGGAGTGTGGGAGCAGTTCTTC; CDR3aa: CASSTGLAGVWEQFF
abundance: few; d_gene: NA; v_gene: TRBV19; j_gene: TRBJ2-5; CDR3nt: TGTGCCAGTAGTATCTCTCGTGAGGGGACCCAGTACTTC; CDR3aa: CASSISREGTQYF
abundance: NA; d_gene: NA; v_gene: TRBV19; j_gene: TRBJ2-2; CDR3nt: TGTGCCAGTAGTACGACTAGTCGTGGATCCGGGGAGCTGTTTTTT; CDR3aa: CASSTTSRGSGELFF
abundance: NA; d_gene: TRBD1; v_gene: TRBV27; j_gene: TRBJ1-1; CDR3nt: TGTGCCAGCAGTCCCACTAGGGACAGGGGACTCACTGAAGCTTTCTTT; CDR3aa: CASSPTRDRGLTEAFF
abundance: NA; d_gene: TRBD1; v_gene: TRBV2; j_gene: TRBJ1-1; CDR3nt: TGTGCCAGCACCCGGACAGGGGCCGCAATGAACACTGAAGCTTTCTTT; CDR3aa: CASTRTGAAMNTEAFF
abundance: NA; d_gene: NA; v_gene: TRBV2; j_gene: TRBJ2-5; CDR3nt: TGTGCCAGCAGTGTCTCTACGGGGGTACAAGAGACCCAGTACTTC; CDR3aa: CASSVSTGVQETQYF
abundance: few; d_gene: TRBD1; v_gene: TRBV27; j_gene: TRBJ1-2; CDR3nt: TGTGCCAGCAGTACAGACAGGGTCAATGGCTACACCTTC; CDR3aa: CASSTDRVNGYTF
abundance: once; d_gene: TRBD1; v_gene: TRBV7-8; j_gene: TRBJ2-3; CDR3nt: TGTGCCAGCAGCGGATGGGGACAGGGAACAGATACGCAGTATTTT; CDR3aa: CASSGWGQGTDTQYF
abundance: NA; d_gene: NA; v_gene: TRBV5-1; j_gene: TRBJ1-1; CDR3nt: TGCGCCAGCAGCTTGACAGCTTTGAACACTGAAGCTTTCTTT; CDR3aa: CASSLTALNTEAFF
abundance: NA; d_gene: TRBD1; v_gene: TRBV7-2; j_gene: TRBJ2-1; CDR3nt: TGTGCCAGCAGTTTCTCAGGGGGCGGCTACAATGAGCAGTTCTTC; CDR3aa: CASSFSGGGYNEQFF
abundance: NA; d_gene: NA; v_gene: TRBV30; j_gene: TRBJ1-1; CDR3nt: TGTGCCTGGACCAGGAACACTGAAGCTTTCTTT; CDR3aa: CAWTRNTEAFF
abundance: few; d_gene: TRBD1; v_gene: TRBV29-1; j_gene: TRBJ1-2; CDR3nt: TGCAGCGTAGGACAGGGCGATGGCTACACCTTC; CDR3aa: CSVGQGDGYTF
abundance: once; d_gene: NA; v_gene: TRBV20-1; j_gene: TRBJ2-5; CDR3nt: TGCAGTGCTAGTCGACAGGTCCAAGAGACCCAGTACTTC; CDR3aa: CSASRQVQETQYF
abundance: NA; d_gene: TRBD1; v_gene: TRBV7-9; j_gene: TRBJ1-2; CDR3nt: TGTGCCAGCAGCCTTTCCGGACAGGAAGGCTACACCTTC; CDR3aa: CASSLSGQEGYTF
abundance: few; d_gene: NA; v_gene: TRBV18; j_gene: TRBJ1-1; CDR3nt: TGTGCCAGCTCACCAAGGCTGTTAAGCGAGAACACTGAAGCTTTCTTT; CDR3aa: CASSPRLLSENTEAFF
abundance: NA; d_gene: TRBD1; v_gene: TRBV6-4; j_gene: TRBJ1-1; CDR3nt: TGTGCCAGCAGTGTACCGGGACAGCTAAATGAAGCTTTCTTT; CDR3aa: CASSVPGQLNEAFF
abundance: NA; d_gene: NA; v_gene: TRBV30; j_gene: TRBJ2-3; CDR3nt: TGTGCCTGGAGTGCTAGCACAGATACGCAGTATTTT; CDR3aa: CAWSASTDTQYF
abundance: NA; d_gene: NA; v_gene: TRBV2; j_gene: TRBJ2-1; CDR3nt: TGTGCCAGCAGTGAAGTGCGGGGAAATGAGCAGTTCTTC; CDR3aa: CASSEVRGNEQFF
abundance: few; d_gene: TRBD1; v_gene: TRBV5-8; j_gene: TRBJ2-6; CDR3nt: TGTGCCAGAACCGGGACAGAGAGCTCTGGGGCCAACGTCCTGACTTTC; CDR3aa: CARTGTESSGANVLTF
abundance: NA; d_gene: NA; v_gene: TRBV4-1; j_gene: TRBJ1-6; CDR3nt: TGCGCCAGCAGCCAAGATACGGGGGGCAGTTATAATTCACCCCTCCACTTT; CDR3aa: CASSQDTGGSYNSPLHF
abundance: NA; d_gene: TRBD1; v_gene: TRBV2; j_gene: TRBJ1-6; CDR3nt: TGTGCCGACAAACGGGACAGGGGAGAAAATTCACCCCTCCACTTT; CDR3aa: CADKRDRGENSPLHF
abundance: NA; d_gene: NA; v_gene: TRBV6-5; j_gene: TRBJ1-1; CDR3nt: TGTGCCAGCAGTCAGGGGATTAACACTGAAGCTTTCTTT; CDR3aa: CASSQGINTEAFF
abundance: NA; d_gene: NA; v_gene: TRBV6-5; j_gene: TRBJ2-4; CDR3nt: TGTGCCAGTCCCCTGGGACTAGCCAAAAACATTCAGTACTTC; CDR3aa: CASPLGLAKNIQYF
abundance: NA; d_gene: TRBD1; v_gene: TRBV4-1; j_gene: TRBJ1-2; CDR3nt: TGCGCCAGCAGCCAAGATAGGGGGCTGGGCTATGGCTACACCTTC; CDR3aa: CASSQDRGLGYGYTF